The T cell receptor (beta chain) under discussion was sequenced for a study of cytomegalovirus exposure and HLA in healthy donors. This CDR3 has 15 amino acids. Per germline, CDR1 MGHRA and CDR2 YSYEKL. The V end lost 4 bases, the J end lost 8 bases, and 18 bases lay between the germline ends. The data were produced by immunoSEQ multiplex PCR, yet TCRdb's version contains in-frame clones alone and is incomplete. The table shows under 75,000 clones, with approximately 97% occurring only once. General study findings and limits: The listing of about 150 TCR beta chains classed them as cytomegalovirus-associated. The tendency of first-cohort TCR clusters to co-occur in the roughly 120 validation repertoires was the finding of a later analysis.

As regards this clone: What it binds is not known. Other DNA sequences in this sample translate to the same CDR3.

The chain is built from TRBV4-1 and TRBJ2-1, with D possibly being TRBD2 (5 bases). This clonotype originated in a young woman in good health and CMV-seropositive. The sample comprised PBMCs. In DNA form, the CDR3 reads TGCGCCAGCAGCCTTACGCTACAGCGGATCTATGAGCAGTTCTTC. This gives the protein CASSLTLQRIYEQFF.